Presented here are 9 T cell receptor beta chains from one specimen sequenced in a study of spatial heterogeneity in lung cancer. TCRdb processed the 5' RACE reads anew with MiXCR; each CDR3 protein has one entry. Among 15,000 or so distinct CDR3 sequences listed, about a fifth were seen once. Time point specified: blood at routine non-recurrence follow-up after resection. This material consisted of PBMCs, taken at follow-up. The receptors originated from a male donor with early-stage non-small cell lung cancer.

At least ten counts were recorded for this clonotype. The CDR3 DNA sequence: TGCGCCAGCAGCATACCGACTAGCGGGGCGGTGGTAGGGCAGTTCTTC. It encodes CASSIPTSGAVVGQFF. The chain is built from TRBV5-1 and TRBJ2-1, with 11 bases lining up with TRBD2. J was trimmed by 12 bases and V by 4 bases; bases with no gene match: 15. The CDR3 spans 16 residues. Germline CDR1 SGHRS, CDR2 YFSETQ.

V is TRBV5-1 and J is TRBJ1-4; D unclear. Trimming left V 5 bases short and J 5 bases short, with 13 bases between. This CDR3 comprises 14 residues. CDR1 is SGHRS, CDR2 YFSETQ, per germline. In DNA form, the CDR3 reads TGCGCCAGCAGTAACCAGCTTGCGAATGAAAAACTGTTTTTT. This translates into CASSNQLANEKLFF. Filled out from reference TRBV5-1 and TRBJ1-4, the complete variable domain reads KAGVTQTPRYLIKTRGQQVTLSCSPISGHRSVSWYQQTPGQGLQFLFEYFSETQRNKGNFPGRFSGRQFSNSRSEMNVSTLELGDSALYLCASSNQLANEKLFFGSGTQLSVL.

The chain recombines TRBV7-8 with TRBJ2-2; D gene uncertain. The CDR3 has 12 amino acids. Between the trimmed V and J ends, which lost 5 bases and 3 bases, there was a span of 4 bases. Looked up from germline, CDR1 is SGHVS and CDR2 is FQNEAQ. The CDR3 is CASSTDTGELFF. The CDR3 DNA reads as TGTGCCAGCAGCACCGACACCGGGGAGCTGTTTTTT.

The chain recombines TRBV18 with TRBJ2-3; TRBD2 aligns across 9 bases. The trim removed 4 bases at V and 3 bases at J, leaving 17 bases unmatched. The CDR3 is 19 amino acids. Germline CDR1 reads KGHSH; CDR2 reads LQKENI. The CDR3 is CASSQDSPSGDGGTDTQYF. The CDR3 DNA reads as TGTGCCAGCTCACAAGACTCGCCTAGCGGGGATGGAGGGACAGATACGCAGTATTTT.

The chain links TRBV7-9 to TRBJ2-5; D ambiguous. Germline V gene data show CDR1 as SEHNR and CDR2 as FQNEAQ (reference sequence). V was clipped by 2 bases and J by 3 bases, with 4 bases between them. The CDR3 is 12 amino acids. The CDR3 is CASSLLKETQYF. DNA for the CDR3: TGTGCCAGCAGCTTATTGAAAGAGACCCAGTACTTC.

This clonotype is medium-sized (0.01 to 0.1%). A read error may account for a junction end that differs from germline. The gene calls are TRBV7-7 and TRBJ2-7; D perhaps matches TRBD1 (6 bases). CDR3 length: 15 amino acids. Germline assignment: CDR1 SSHAT and CDR2 FNYEAQ (reference sequence). CDR3 coding DNA: TGTGCTAGCAGCTTAGCCGCAGGGGCAACCTACGAGCAGTACTTC. The encoded protein is CASSLAAGATYEQYF.

This clonotype was counted at least ten times. V is TRBV27 and J is TRBJ1-2; tentatively, D is TRBD1 (5 bases). Trimming took 5 bases from V and 0 from J, leaving 13 bases between them. Looked up from germline, CDR1 is MNHEY and CDR2 is SMNVEV (reference sequence). This CDR3 spans 15 amino acids. The CDR3 reads CASSETGHPNYGYTF. CDR3 DNA: TGTGCCAGCAGTGAAACAGGACACCCTAACTATGGCTACACCTTC.

The V call is TRBV9, the J call TRBJ1-4, with D uncertain. Germline assignment: CDR1 SGDLS and CDR2 YYNGEE. V was cut by 4 bases and J by 0 bases, with 19 bases left in between. This CDR3 is 18 amino acids long. Here the CDR3 DNA reads TGTGCCAGCAGCCCCAGCGTACAGTCCCTGGCAACTAATGAAAAACTGTTTTTT. This sequence encodes CASSPSVQSLATNEKLFF.

The chain uses TRBV14 and TRBJ2-2, with 12 bases fitting TRBD1. CDR3 length: 19 residues. Germline V CDR1 and CDR2: SGHDN, FVKESK. V trimming: 4 bases; J trimming: 2 bases; junction bases outside the gene matches: 11. The CDR3 DNA sequence: TGTGCCAGCAGCCGGGACAGGGGGCTCCCCCTACACAACACCGGGGAGCTGTTTTTT. It encodes CASSRDRGLPLHNTGELFF.